This TCR beta chain originates from a study of control samples from healthy donors and cancer patients. The V and J ends lost 1 base and 5 bases, in that order; junction bases with no gene match: 6. This CDR3 contains 15 residues. Per the germline V gene, CDR1 is LGHNA and CDR2 is YSLEER. Clones were read by immunoSEQ multiplex PCR, and TCRdb kept only the in-frame ones, dropping some. The repertoire holds some 19,000 clones, with around 80% as singletons. The source is a man in his 60s with colorectal cancer. What was sequenced was PBMCs. The chain employs TRBV4-3 and TRBJ2-3; the match to TRBD2 covers 7 bases. In DNA, the CDR3 is TGCGCCAGCAGCCAAGGGGGGGGGAAGGGAGATACGCAGTATTTT. It codes for CASSQGGGKGDTQYF.